This TCR beta chain was captured by sequencing in a study of Ad26.COV2.S vaccination and SARS-CoV-2 variants. The ends were cut back, 1 base at V and 0 bases at J, with 9 bases in the middle. This CDR3 contains 15 residues. Germline CDR1 reads MNHEY; CDR2 reads SMNVEV (reference sequence). Method: immunoSEQ multiplex PCR; TCRdb's copy keeps in-frame clones and lacks some. The sample lists 200,000 to 250,000 clones; 70% to 90% were seen once. The treatment here: some 20 received Ad26.COV2.S at low or high dose, single or two shots; roughly 5 received placebo; per-sample allocation not given. Repertoires come from day 63 after the first vaccine or placebo injection. Study observations and caveats: Considerable breadth of spike-specific CD8+ and CD4+ T cell responses has reportedly been documented following vaccination. Spike-specific TCR breadth in vaccine recipients exceeded that seen in placebo recipients.

A word on this clone: What it recognizes is unknown.

V is TRBV27 and J is TRBJ1-1, with D tentatively TRBD1 (5 bases). The source of this sequence is a person aged 18-65 years who received the Ad26.COV2.S COVID-19 vaccine or a placebo. This specimen consisted of peripheral blood, obtained in a trial of Ad26.COV2.S vaccine versus placebo. The CDR3 DNA reads as TGTGCCAGCAGTTTATTAGGGGTGGTGAACACTGAAGCTTTCTTT. This sequence encodes CASSLLGVVNTEAFF.